Each of the 5 T cell receptor beta chains below was sequenced from the same sample in a study of beta chain features in type 1 diabetes. Of the isolated RNA, all was reverse transcribed, and so the sequenced material was expressed TCRB transcripts. Some clones are missing from TCRdb's copy, which holds only in-frame ones; the method was immunoSEQ multiplex PCR. Among 250,000 to 300,000 clones listed, about 8.5% were seen once. Sequencing was done on a sample of central memory CD4+ T cells from blood. All receptors come from a woman aged 18-35 years in good health.

The CDR3 here is CASSLAAGQGARAFF. Written as DNA, the CDR3 is TGCGCCAGCAGCTTGGCCGCGGGACAGGGGGCGAGAGCTTTCTTT. The chain recombines TRBV5-1 with TRBJ1-1, with 12 positions matching TRBD1. With 0 bases clipped from V and 10 bases from J, the junction kept 7 bases outside the gene matches. Germline V gene sequence: CDR1 SGHRS, CDR2 YFSETQ. CDR3 size: 15 residues.

The chain uses TRBV18 and TRBJ2-2, with TRBD2 matching over 7 bases. Trimming removed 3 bases from V and 3 bases from J; junction bases left unmatched: 1. The length of the CDR3 is 14 residues. Germline loops: CDR1 KGHSH, CDR2 LQKENI. As DNA, the CDR3 is TGTGCCAGCTCACCGGGAGGGCACACCGGGGAGCTGTTTTTT. This gives the protein CASSPGGHTGELFF.

CDR3 residues: CASSSSAGDNSPLHF. The CDR3 DNA sequence: TGTGCCAGCAGCTCCTCGGCCGGGGATAATTCACCCCTCCACTTT. The chain employs TRBV6-5 and TRBJ1-6; no clear D gene. The germline gives CDR1 MNHEY, CDR2 SVGAGI. The CDR3 has 15 amino acids. V lost 6 bases and J lost 5, with 14 bases in between.

A few counts support this clone. J is TRBJ2-5 and V is TRBV7-9, with D unresolved. The CDR3 has 13 amino acids. V dropped 5 bases and J dropped 5 bases, with 12 bases sitting between them. From germline, CDR1 is SEHNR and CDR2 FQNEAQ (reference sequence). The CDR3 is CASSTYSRETQYF. In DNA form, the CDR3 reads TGTGCCAGCAGCACATACTCCCGGGAGACCCAGTACTTC.

The rearrangement links TRBV11-1 to TRBJ2-1, with D possibly matching TRBD1 (6 bases). Germline CDR1 is SGHAT and CDR2 is FQDESV (reference sequence). The length of the CDR3 is 14 residues. Trimming removed 5 bases at V and 4 bases at J, with 12 bases between. CDR3 sequence: CASSPKDRYNEQFF. CDR3 coding DNA: TGTGCCAGCAGCCCTAAAGACAGGTACAATGAGCAGTTCTTC.